This TCR beta chain was captured in a study of CXCR3-negative and CXCR3-positive naive CD8 T cells (dated by TCRdb to the late 2010s). Broadly, across the study: About 135 million TRB reads were obtained in total, roughly 1.5 +/- 0.3 million reads per library. Data from about ten donors, pooled across two independent experiments, went into the diversity and physicochemical repertoire analyses. For the TRBV-TRBJ cluster analysis, the naive subsets came from roughly 5 donors, while the memory cells came from 3 donors.

For each CD8+ T cell subset, flow sorting was done in triplicate, and about 300,000 cells per subset went directly into RLT lysis buffer. Naive CD8+ T cells were defined stringently as CD45RO-CCR7+CD27+CD95- to exclude memory contaminants. Peripheral blood mononuclear cells were isolated from buffy coats by standard density gradient centrifugation. Naive CXCR3-negative and CXCR3-positive CD8+ T cells were flow-sorted using a FACSAria III. Total RNA was extracted from sorted cells using an RNeasy Mini Kit. Beyond this particular receptor, the publication reports: TRBV-TRBJ usage was similar between naive CXCR3-negative and CXCR3-positive cells from the same donor, while memory cells showed distinct patterns. Compared with CXCR3-negative naive cells, CXCR3-positive naive cells had TRB CDR3s with higher hydrophobicity (lower Kidera factor 4), lower energy, and higher strength and volume indices. Because surface CD5, which is linked to self-reactivity in mice, was comparable between the naive subsets, TCR interaction strength was also inferred from TRB CDR3 physicochemical properties. Repertoire diversity was comparably high in both naive subsets but much lower in memory CD8+ T cells. CXCR3 expression partially decreased after cryopreservation, so most assays used freshly isolated PBMCs.

On this clonotype: No antigen is known for it.

Sequencer: NextSeq 550. The Human TCR Profiling Kit (MiLaboratory) was used to make UMI-labeled 5' RACE TRB cDNA libraries. cDNA synthesis used the entire amount of extracted RNA, and PCR amplification then used the entire amount of cDNA produced. Libraries were prepared in parallel with an identical number of PCR cycles. In the paper's pipeline: MIGEC and MiXCR extracted about 50,000 +/- 10,000 unique UMI-labeled TRB cDNA molecules per library, requiring at least two reads per UMI. An average of around 40,000 +/- 10,000 functional in-frame TRB CDR3 nucleotide clonotypes without stop codons was found per library. Diversity metrics, including normalized Shannon-Wiener and Chao1, were computed in VDJtools after downsampling to 5000 UMI-labeled TRB molecules per sample. VDJtools computed clonotype-size-weighted physicochemical properties of the central five CDR3 residues: interaction energy, strength, volume and Kidera factor 4. TCRdb reprocessed the reads and provides one entry for every CDR3 protein sequence; no DNA is given. The V and J calls were not made by the authors but by TCRdb's processing. This sample's table contains under 110,000 distinct CDR3 sequences. Over 0.35% of the sample is in the top ten clones.

The sequencing input was naive CXCR3+ CD8+ T cells from blood. The meaning of the sample's cell subset or site label: CD45RO-CCR7+CD27+CD95- naive CD8+ T cells expressing CXCR3 (TNR3+). The sequence was collected from a human donor in good health. Some clones in this sample may be carry-over from other donors' samples.

The CDR3 protein: CASSHRDRAYEQYF. Recombination connected TRBV11-3 to TRBJ2-7; the D call of TRBD1 rests on TCRdb alone, since no DNA is present to check it. Per the germline V gene, SGHNT is the CDR1 and YENEEA is the CDR2. The CDR3 numbers 14 residues from cysteine through phenylalanine. No DNA was logged.